These T cell receptor beta chains were read from a single sample in a study of cytomegalovirus exposure and HLA in healthy donors. This table comes from immunoSEQ multiplex PCR, and its TCRdb copy is limited to in-frame clones, with some not included. The data contain 200,000 to 250,000 clones, almost 80% of them singletons. Sample: PBMCs. Receptor source: a male donor in good health and CMV-seronegative. Both conserved end residues are part of each CDR3. D genes are given only for firm matches. Part of the rows lack a size; the others show once, few, many or a class for expanded clones.

CDR3 protein: CASSDSTNTEAFF; CDR3 DNA: TGTGCCAGTAGCGACAGTACGAACACTGAAGCTTTCTTT; V gene: TRBV19; clone size: few; D gene: -; J gene: TRBJ1-1
CDR3 protein: CASSLGQGNYGYTF; CDR3 DNA: TGTGCCAGCAGCTTAGGGCAGGGGAACTATGGCTACACCTTC; V gene: TRBV7-8; clone size: -; D gene: -; J gene: TRBJ1-2
CDR3 protein: CASSQGGGGQSTGVVAGELFF; CDR3 DNA: TGTGCCAGCAGCCAAGGTGGAGGGGGCCAGTCTACGGGAGTCGTTGCCGGGGAGCTGTTTTTT; V gene: TRBV14; clone size: -; D gene: -; J gene: TRBJ2-2
CDR3 protein: CASNPGGGRNQPQHF; CDR3 DNA: TGTGCCAGTAATCCCGGGGGGGGTCGTAATCAGCCCCAGCATTTT; V gene: TRBV19; clone size: -; D gene: -; J gene: TRBJ1-5
CDR3 protein: CASSISGGRQPQHF; CDR3 DNA: TGTGCCAGTAGTATATCGGGGGGCAGACAGCCCCAGCATTTT; V gene: TRBV19; clone size: few; D gene: -; J gene: TRBJ1-5
CDR3 protein: CASSLGADLSNEQYF; CDR3 DNA: TGTGCCAGCAGCTTAGGTGCGGACTTGTCCAACGAGCAGTACTTC; V gene: TRBV7-3; clone size: -; D gene: -; J gene: TRBJ2-7
CDR3 protein: CASSGDGNKNSPLHF; CDR3 DNA: TGTGCCAGCAGCGGAGACGGGAACAAGAATTCACCCCTCCACTTT; V gene: TRBV9; clone size: -; D gene: -; J gene: TRBJ1-6
CDR3 protein: CASSKGLAGLLETQYF; CDR3 DNA: TGTGCCAGCAGCAAGGGACTAGCGGGATTGTTGGAGACCCAGTACTTC; V gene: TRBV21-1; clone size: -; D gene: -; J gene: TRBJ2-5
CDR3 protein: CASSLRTSGRGGETQYF; CDR3 DNA: TGTGCCAGCAGCTTAAGGACTAGCGGGAGGGGGGGAGAGACCCAGTACTTC; V gene: TRBV7-2; clone size: -; D gene: TRBD2; J gene: TRBJ2-5
CDR3 protein: CASRPDRGLAGSSYNEQFF; CDR3 DNA: TGTGCCAGCCGTCCGGACAGGGGACTAGCGGGCTCCTCCTACAATGAGCAGTTCTTC; V gene: TRBV27; clone size: -; D gene: TRBD2; J gene: TRBJ2-1
CDR3 protein: CASSQIQDHEQYF; CDR3 DNA: TGCGCCAGCAGCCAAATACAGGATCACGAGCAGTACTTC; V gene: TRBV4-1; clone size: -; D gene: -; J gene: TRBJ2-7
CDR3 protein: CASSLAGLAGYEQYF; CDR3 DNA: TGTGCCAGCAGCTTGGCGGGACTAGCGGGCTACGAGCAGTACTTC; V gene: TRBV5-6; clone size: -; D gene: TRBD2; J gene: TRBJ2-7
CDR3 protein: CSVASLGTSGNRRGQTQYF; CDR3 DNA: TGCAGCGTTGCCAGCCTCGGGACTAGCGGGAACAGAAGGGGCCAGACCCAGTACTTC; V gene: TRBV29-1; clone size: -; D gene: TRBD2; J gene: TRBJ2-5
CDR3 protein: CASSEPGPGGAGVPYEQYF; CDR3 DNA: TGTGCCAGCAGTGAACCGGGGCCCGGAGGGGCGGGAGTCCCCTACGAGCAGTACTTC; V gene: TRBV2; clone size: -; D gene: TRBD2; J gene: TRBJ2-7
CDR3 protein: CASSQGGSAGTSGSKYEQYF; CDR3 DNA: TGTGCCAGCAGCCAAGGGGGGTCTGCGGGGACTAGCGGGAGTAAGTACGAGCAGTACTTC; V gene: TRBV4-2; clone size: -; D gene: TRBD2; J gene: TRBJ2-7
CDR3 protein: CASSGGASYEQYF; CDR3 DNA: TGCGCCAGCTCAGGGGGCGCCTCCTACGAGCAGTACTTC; V gene: TRBV10-2; clone size: -; D gene: TRBD1; J gene: TRBJ2-7
CDR3 protein: CSVEGIVTGGAAYEQYF; CDR3 DNA: TGCAGCGTTGAAGGCATAGTGACAGGGGGCGCCGCCTACGAGCAGTACTTC; V gene: TRBV29-1; clone size: -; D gene: TRBD1; J gene: TRBJ2-7
CDR3 protein: CASSQGTGIMNTEAFF; CDR3 DNA: TGCGCCAGCAGCCAAGGGACAGGAATCATGAACACTGAAGCTTTCTTT; V gene: TRBV4-1; clone size: -; D gene: TRBD1; J gene: TRBJ1-1
CDR3 protein: CASSLKGLGNTGELFF; CDR3 DNA: TGTGCCAGCAGCTTAAAGGGACTTGGGAACACCGGGGAGCTGTTTTTT; V gene: TRBV7-3; clone size: -; D gene: -; J gene: TRBJ2-2
CDR3 protein: CASTPKLRTGGPGYTF; CDR3 DNA: TGCGCCAGCACCCCCAAACTCCGGACAGGGGGCCCTGGCTACACCTTC; V gene: TRBV23-1; clone size: -; D gene: TRBD1; J gene: TRBJ1-2
CDR3 protein: CAWSVGLEDEQFF; CDR3 DNA: TGTGCCTGGAGTGTAGGACTAGAGGATGAGCAGTTCTTC; V gene: TRBV30; clone size: -; D gene: TRBD2; J gene: TRBJ2-1
CDR3 protein: CASSLAGRSYEQYF; CDR3 DNA: TGTGCCAGCAGTTTGGCAGGGCGTTCCTACGAGCAGTACTTC; V gene: TRBV27; clone size: few; D gene: -; J gene: TRBJ2-7
CDR3 protein: CASSNTGVNEQYF; CDR3 DNA: TGTGCCAGTAGTAACACAGGGGTCAACGAGCAGTACTTC; V gene: TRBV19; clone size: -; D gene: TRBD1; J gene: TRBJ2-7
CDR3 protein: CASRESDSMNTEAFF; CDR3 DNA: TGTGCCAGCAGGGAATCGGACAGTATGAACACTGAAGCTTTCTTT; V gene: TRBV6-5; clone size: few; D gene: -; J gene: TRBJ1-1
CDR3 protein: CAGGQGTNTEAFF; CDR3 DNA: TGTGCCGGCGGACAGGGGACGAACACTGAAGCTTTCTTT; V gene: TRBV2; clone size: few; D gene: TRBD1; J gene: TRBJ1-1
CDR3 protein: CASSLAQGTGEAFF; CDR3 DNA: TGTGCCAGCAGCTTAGCACAGGGGACCGGTGAAGCTTTCTTT; V gene: TRBV7-2; clone size: -; D gene: TRBD1; J gene: TRBJ1-1
CDR3 protein: CASSLGGGRNYGYTF; CDR3 DNA: TGTGCCAGCAGCTTAGGGGGGGGCAGAAACTATGGCTACACCTTC; V gene: TRBV7-6; clone size: few; D gene: -; J gene: TRBJ1-2
CDR3 protein: CASSYSTLARNIQYF; CDR3 DNA: TGTGCCAGCAGTTACTCGACCCTAGCAAGAAACATTCAGTACTTC; V gene: TRBV6-5; clone size: few; D gene: -; J gene: TRBJ2-4
CDR3 protein: CASSVDSSSYNEQFF; CDR3 DNA: TGTGCCAGCAGCGTGGACTCGAGCTCCTACAATGAGCAGTTCTTC; V gene: TRBV5-4; clone size: -; D gene: -; J gene: TRBJ2-1
CDR3 protein: CASTDRGETQYF; CDR3 DNA: TGTGCCAGCACTGACAGGGGAGAGACCCAGTACTTC; V gene: TRBV27; clone size: -; D gene: TRBD1; J gene: TRBJ2-5